This is a list of T cell receptor beta chains from one sample in a study of T-cell reconstitution after alpha-beta-depleted transplantation in children. Each CDR3 protein gets one entry after TCRdb re-called the PCR reads with MiXCR. In the table there are 900,000 or so distinct CDR3 sequences, 15% to 20% of which are singletons. The sequencing here drew on PBMCs, mostly from graft donor cells, taken 360 days after TCRalphabeta/CD19-depleted stem cell transplant. These receptors originate from a male patient younger than 18 who had a stem cell transplant for acute lymphoblastic leukemia, so the T cells may come from the graft donor. CDR3s include the opening cysteine and the closing phenylalanine or tryptophan. D genes are given only for firm matches. Not all rows give a size; the values are once, few, many and, for expanded clones, a class.

CDR3 length: 13
D gene: TRBD2
J gene: TRBJ2-3
V gene: TRBV20-1
clone size: .
CDR3 DNA: TGCAGTTCCGGGACTAGCGGGACAGATACGCAGTATTTT
CDR3 protein: CSSGTSGTDTQYF

CDR3 length: 16
D gene: TRBD2
J gene: TRBJ2-2
V gene: TRBV7-7
clone size: few
CDR3 DNA: TGTGCCAGCAGCTTACTAGCGGGAGGGCCCACCGGGGAGCTGTTTTTT
CDR3 protein: CASSLLAGGPTGELFF

CDR3 length: 14
D gene: .
J gene: TRBJ2-1
V gene: TRBV5-1
clone size: few
CDR3 DNA: TGCGCCAGCAGCAAACAGGGGGGGGACAATGAGCAGTTCTTC
CDR3 protein: CASSKQGGDNEQFF

CDR3 length: 17
D gene: TRBD2
J gene: TRBJ2-3
V gene: TRBV20-1
clone size: few
CDR3 DNA: TGCAGTGCTAGAGGGAGCGGGAGAGGCTTTAGCACAGATACGCAGTATTTT
CDR3 protein: CSARGSGRGFSTDTQYF

CDR3 length: 15
D gene: TRBD1
J gene: TRBJ2-7
V gene: TRBV12-3/TRBV12-4
clone size: .
CDR3 DNA: TGTGCCAGCAGTTTTGTCGGGACAGGGGTACACGAGCAGTACTTC
CDR3 protein: CASSFVGTGVHEQYF

CDR3 length: 14
D gene: .
J gene: TRBJ2-3
V gene: TRBV18
clone size: many
CDR3 DNA: TGTGCCAGCTCATTCATGAAAAGCACAGATACGCAGTATTTT
CDR3 protein: CASSFMKSTDTQYF

CDR3 length: 11
D gene: .
J gene: TRBJ1-1
V gene: TRBV5-1
clone size: few
CDR3 DNA: TGCGCCAGCACCCAGGGCACTGAAGCTTTCTTT
CDR3 protein: CASTQGTEAFF

CDR3 length: 16
D gene: .
J gene: TRBJ2-7
V gene: TRBV12-3/TRBV12-4
clone size: few
CDR3 DNA: TGTGCCAGCAGTTTCCCCCGGAAGGGAGGTCATAACGAGCAGTACTTC
CDR3 protein: CASSFPRKGGHNEQYF

CDR3 length: 15
D gene: TRBD1
J gene: TRBJ2-7
V gene: TRBV5-1
clone size: few
CDR3 DNA: TGCGCCAGCAGACCCGGGACAGGGAGAGACTACGAGCAGTACTTC
CDR3 protein: CASRPGTGRDYEQYF

CDR3 length: 16
D gene: .
J gene: TRBJ1-6
V gene: TRBV5-1
clone size: .
CDR3 DNA: TGCGCCAGCAGCTTGGGTGTCCAGTCCCGAAATTCACCCCTCCACTTT
CDR3 protein: CASSLGVQSRNSPLHF

CDR3 length: 13
D gene: .
J gene: TRBJ2-2
V gene: TRBV11-2
clone size: many
CDR3 DNA: TGTGCCAGCAGCTTAACGAACACCGGGGAGCTGTTTTTT
CDR3 protein: CASSLTNTGELFF

CDR3 length: 15
D gene: TRBD2
J gene: TRBJ2-2
V gene: TRBV4-1
clone size: few
CDR3 DNA: TGCGCCAGCAGCCAAGCTTTTCGGGAGGGCAGGGAGCTGTTTTTT
CDR3 protein: CASSQAFREGRELFF

CDR3 length: 14
D gene: TRBD1
J gene: TRBJ2-7
V gene: TRBV7-7
clone size: few
CDR3 DNA: TGTGCCAGCAGTTCCGGACAGGGCGACTACGAGCAGTACTTC
CDR3 protein: CASSSGQGDYEQYF

CDR3 length: 14
D gene: .
J gene: TRBJ1-2
V gene: TRBV27
clone size: .
CDR3 DNA: TGTGCCAGCAGTATGAGGCGTTCACTCTATGGCTACACCTTC
CDR3 protein: CASSMRRSLYGYTF

CDR3 length: 11
D gene: TRBD1
J gene: TRBJ1-1
V gene: TRBV12-3/TRBV12-4
clone size: .
CDR3 DNA: TGTGCCAGCAGTTTTTCAGGGGGCCTTTTCTTT
CDR3 protein: CASSFSGGLFF

CDR3 length: 16
D gene: .
J gene: TRBJ1-5
V gene: TRBV4-2
clone size: few
CDR3 DNA: TGTGCCAGCAGCCAAGAACCGGGGCCGGAGAATCAGCCCCAGCATTTT
CDR3 protein: CASSQEPGPENQPQHF

CDR3 length: 15
D gene: .
J gene: TRBJ2-7
V gene: TRBV5-1
clone size: many
CDR3 DNA: TGCGCCAGCAGCTTGGGGCAGGGGATATACTACGAGCAGTATTTC
CDR3 protein: CASSLGQGIYYEQYF

CDR3 length: 15
D gene: TRBD2
J gene: TRBJ2-1
V gene: TRBV20-1
clone size: .
CDR3 DNA: TGCAGTGCTAGAGGCCAACTAGCGGGAAACAATGAGCAGTTCTTC
CDR3 protein: CSARGQLAGNNEQFF

CDR3 length: 16
D gene: TRBD2
J gene: TRBJ2-2
V gene: TRBV3-1
clone size: .
CDR3 DNA: TGTGCCAGCAGCCGCTTGGGACTACCGAACACCGGGGAGCTGTTTTTT
CDR3 protein: CASSRLGLPNTGELFF

CDR3 length: 18
D gene: TRBD2
J gene: TRBJ2-3
V gene: TRBV4-1
clone size: few
CDR3 DNA: TGCGCCAGCAGTAGGCCTCCCAATAGCGGGAGAGCCGCAGATACGCAGTATTTT
CDR3 protein: CASSRPPNSGRAADTQYF

CDR3 length: 14
D gene: TRBD2
J gene: TRBJ2-1
V gene: TRBV7-3
clone size: few
CDR3 DNA: TGTGCCAGCAGCTTTCTTAGCGGGGCCAACGAGCAGTTCTTC
CDR3 protein: CASSFLSGANEQFF

CDR3 length: 18
D gene: TRBD1
J gene: TRBJ1-5
V gene: TRBV7-8
clone size: few
CDR3 DNA: TGTGCCAGCAGCTTAGGCATTCTGCGGGGACAGACAAATCAGCCCCAGCATTTT
CDR3 protein: CASSLGILRGQTNQPQHF

CDR3 length: 12
D gene: .
J gene: TRBJ2-7
V gene: TRBV29-1
clone size: few
CDR3 DNA: TGCAGCGTTTGCGTCGGGCACTACGAGCAGTACTTC
CDR3 protein: CSVCVGHYEQYF

CDR3 length: 14
D gene: .
J gene: TRBJ1-5
V gene: TRBV7-9
clone size: few
CDR3 DNA: TGTGCCAGCAGCTTAACGGGAGTAGATCAGCCCCAGCATTTT
CDR3 protein: CASSLTGVDQPQHF

CDR3 length: 14
D gene: TRBD1
J gene: TRBJ2-7
V gene: TRBV7-9
clone size: .
CDR3 DNA: TGTGCCAGCAGCCCACAGGGGGCGGGTGGCGAGCAGTACTTC
CDR3 protein: CASSPQGAGGEQYF

CDR3 length: 17
D gene: .
J gene: TRBJ2-1
V gene: TRBV18
clone size: .
CDR3 DNA: TGTGCCAGCTCACGGCGGGACTCTCCCTCATCAAACCATGAGCAGTTCTTC
CDR3 protein: CASSRRDSPSSNHEQFF

CDR3 length: 14
D gene: .
J gene: TRBJ2-3
V gene: TRBV11-3
clone size: .
CDR3 DNA: TGTGCCAGCAGCCTGCAGACGACGTCGGATACGCAGTATTTT
CDR3 protein: CASSLQTTSDTQYF

CDR3 length: 15
D gene: TRBD2
J gene: TRBJ2-1
V gene: TRBV10-3
clone size: .
CDR3 DNA: TGTGCCATCAGGGGGGCGGGAGGGCCGATGAATGAGCAGTTCTTC
CDR3 protein: CAIRGAGGPMNEQFF

CDR3 length: 14
D gene: TRBD1
J gene: TRBJ2-7
V gene: TRBV2
clone size: .
CDR3 DNA: TGTGCCAGCAGCAAGACAGGGGGCCCCTACGAGCAGTACTTC
CDR3 protein: CASSKTGGPYEQYF

CDR3 length: 14
D gene: .
J gene: TRBJ1-2
V gene: TRBV2
clone size: few
CDR3 DNA: TGTGCCAGCAGTGAATTCAGTCCGATATATGGCTACACCTTC
CDR3 protein: CASSEFSPIYGYTF

CDR3 length: 13
D gene: .
J gene: TRBJ2-7
V gene: TRBV12-3/TRBV12-4
clone size: .
CDR3 DNA: TGTGCCAGCAGTGCGGGCCCCTTTTACGAGCAGTACTTC
CDR3 protein: CASSAGPFYEQYF

CDR3 length: 15
D gene: .
J gene: TRBJ1-2
V gene: TRBV4-1
clone size: few
CDR3 DNA: TGCGCCAGCAGCCCGAACGAAATCCACATGCGGGGCTACACCTTC
CDR3 protein: CASSPNEIHMRGYTF

CDR3 length: 14
D gene: .
J gene: TRBJ2-7
V gene: TRBV2
clone size: .
CDR3 DNA: TGTGCCAGCAGTGAACGGCCAAACGGGGTCGAGCAGTACTTC
CDR3 protein: CASSERPNGVEQYF